These 8 T cell receptor beta chains share one sample of origin, sequenced in a study of T cell repertoires in cytomegalovirus infection. TCRdb re-called the reads with MiXCR, one entry per CDR3 protein. Of about 180,000 distinct CDR3 sequences in the sample, around 14% were seen once. The sample was PBMCs. The receptors originated from a human donor in good health (CMV status not recorded). Some clones in this sample may be carry-over from other donors' samples.

This clonotype was seen many times. The chain uses TRBV4-2 and TRBJ2-3; D may be TRBD2 (5 bases). V was pared by 0 bases and J by 8 bases, with 12 bases between. The CDR3 consists of 14 residues. The germline V gene has CDR1 LGHNA and CDR2 YNFKEQ. CDR3 protein: CASSQETTGGTQYF. CDR3 coding DNA: TGTGCCAGCAGCCAAGAGACTACTGGAGGTACGCAGTATTTT.

Only a few counts were recorded for this clonotype. The chain uses TRBV7-9 and TRBJ1-1; D gene uncertain. This CDR3 has 14 amino acids. The germline gives CDR1 SEHNR, CDR2 FQNEAQ (reference sequence). V dropped 4 bases and J dropped 1 base, with 10 bases sitting between them. The CDR3 reads CASSSPSRNTEAFF. The CDR3 DNA sequence: TGTGCCAGCAGCTCTCCTAGCCGGAACACTGAAGCTTTCTTT.

In this sample, this clonotype turned up many times. The J gene is TRBJ1-1, the V gene TRBV12-3 or TRBV12-4; D gene unclear. Trimming left V 5 bases short and J 2 bases short, with 21 bases between. The CDR3 is 17 residues long. CDR3 DNA: TGTGCCAGCAGTAGGATGGCCACAGTGGTAGATAACACTGAAGCTTTCTTT. Amino acids: CASSRMATVVDNTEAFF.

The chain combines TRBV19 with TRBJ2-7, with no clear D. Trimming removed 3 bases at V and 4 bases at J, with 7 bases between. Germline-derived CDR1 and CDR2 are LNHDA and SQIVND (reference sequence). The CDR3 has 12 residues. CDR3 sequence reads: CASSMNSYEQYF. The CDR3 coding sequence is TGTGCCAGTAGTATGAACAGTTACGAGCAGTACTTC.

This clonotype was observed a few times. The chain has TRBV6-4 and TRBJ2-1; TRBD2 might be the D (6 bases). CDR3 length: 12 residues. V shed 2 bases and J shed 9 bases, with 8 bases lying between them. Per germline, CDR1 MRHNA and CDR2 SNTAGT. DNA of the CDR3: TGTGCCAGCAGTGACAGGGGAGGTGAGCAGTTCTTC. As protein: CASSDRGGEQFF.

This clonotype was seen a few times. V gene TRBV29-1 combines with J gene TRBJ2-3; no definite D call. The CDR3 is 11 amino acids. Germline V CDR1 and CDR2: SQVTM, ANQGSEA. Trimming left V 0 bases short and J 7 bases short, with 5 bases between. CDR3 nucleotide sequence: TGCAGCGTTGAAGACGCCAATACGCAGTATTTT. Translating gives CSVEDANTQYF.

About this clonotype: It may be a read error: a sequence one base away is much more abundant. The chain links TRBV27 to TRBJ1-1; perhaps TRBD1 as D (6 bases). The CDR3 runs to 16 residues. Germline loops: CDR1 MNHEY, CDR2 SMNVEV (reference sequence). CDR3 DNA sequence: TGTGCCAGCAGCCCCCCCGGGCAGGGGCAGGACACTGGAGCTTTCTTT. Translating it yields CASSPPGQGQDTGAFF.

This clonotype was seen a few times. V and J are TRBV29-1 and TRBJ2-7, with a weak D call TRBD2 (5 bases). CDR3 length equals 11 residues. Germline V gene sequence: CDR1 SQVTM, CDR2 ANQGSEA. V was cut by 4 bases and J by 5 bases, with 9 bases left in between. The CDR3 region has the DNA TGCAGCGTTGGCCTCGGGGACGAGCAGTACTTC. Encoded protein: CSVGLGDEQYF.